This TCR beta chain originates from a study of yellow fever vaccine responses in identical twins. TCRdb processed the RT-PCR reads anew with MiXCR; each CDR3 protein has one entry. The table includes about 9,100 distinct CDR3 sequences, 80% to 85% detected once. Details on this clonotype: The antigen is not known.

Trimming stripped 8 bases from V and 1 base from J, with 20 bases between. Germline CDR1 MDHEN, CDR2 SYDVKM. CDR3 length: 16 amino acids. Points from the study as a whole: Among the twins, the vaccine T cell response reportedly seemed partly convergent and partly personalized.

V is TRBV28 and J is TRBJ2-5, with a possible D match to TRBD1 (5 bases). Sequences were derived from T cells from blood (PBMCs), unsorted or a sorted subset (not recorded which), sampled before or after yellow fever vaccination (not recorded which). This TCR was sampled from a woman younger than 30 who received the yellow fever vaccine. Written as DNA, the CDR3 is TGTGCCAGCTCAACAGGTCTCCGAAACTCCCAAGAGACCCAGTACTTC. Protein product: CASSTGLRNSQETQYF. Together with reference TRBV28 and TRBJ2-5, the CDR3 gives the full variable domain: DVKVTQSSRYLVKRTGEKVFLECVQDMDHENMFWYRQDPGLGLRLIYFSYDVKMKEKGDIPEGYSVSREKKERFSLILESASTNQTSMYLCASSTGLRNSQETQYFGPGTRLLVL.